These 14 T cell receptor beta chains were sequenced from one sample in a study of identical twins. MiXCR, applied by TCRdb to the 5' RACE reads, yields one record per CDR3 protein. Among around 240,000 distinct CDR3 sequences listed, 8% to 11% were seen once. Material: memory T cells sorted from blood. These receptors all stem from a man in his fifties in good health.

The J gene is TRBJ2-5, the V gene TRBV7-8; 10 bases agree with TRBD2. V lost 5 bases and J lost 2; bases outside the gene matches: 14. Germline assignment: CDR1 SGHVS and CDR2 FQNEAQ. This CDR3 is built from 18 residues. CDR3: CASSLRQTSGAWQETQYF. CDR3 bases: TGTGCCAGCAGCCTTAGGCAAACTAGCGGGGCGTGGCAAGAGACCCAGTACTTC.

This clonotype has a count of ten or more. Here the CDR3 reads CASSYFTGTPSNQPQHF. CDR3 DNA sequence: TGTGCCAGCAGCTACTTCACCGGGACACCTAGCAATCAGCCCCAGCATTTT. The chain joins TRBV7-8 to TRBJ1-5; TRBD1 is a possible D gene (6 bases). V was clipped by 4 bases and J by 0 bases, with 16 bases between them. CDR1 and CDR2 (germline): SGHVS, FQNEAQ. The CDR3 totals 17 residues.

The sample holds many counts of this clonotype. J is TRBJ1-2 and V is TRBV10-3; possible D gene TRBD1, 6 bases. Between the trimmed V and J ends, which lost 0 bases and 1 base, there was a span of 21 bases. The CDR3 runs to 19 residues. Germline CDR1 reads ENHRY; CDR2 reads SYGVKD. The CDR3 spells CAISESTGQGSNFNYGYTF. Here the CDR3 DNA reads TGTGCCATCAGTGAGTCTACGGGGCAGGGGTCGAACTTTAACTATGGCTACACCTTC.

This chain uses TRBV2 with TRBJ1-2; D is possibly TRBD1 (6 bases). This CDR3 region has 14 residues. The ends were cut back, 3 bases at V and 8 bases at J, with 16 bases in the middle. The germline gives CDR1 SNHLY, CDR2 FYNNEI. The CDR3 here is CASSEQGQGFGYTF. CDR3 in DNA: TGTGCCAGCAGTGAGCAGGGGCAGGGGTTCGGCTACACCTTC.

This clonotype occurred a few times. This chain uses TRBV7-8 with TRBJ2-3; D gene uncertain. The V and J ends lost 3 bases and 15 bases respectively, with 16 bases between them. The CDR3 extends over 12 amino acids. Looked up from germline, CDR1 is SGHVS and CDR2 is FQNEAQ. The CDR3 protein is CASSFSSGLNYF. For the CDR3, the DNA is TGTGCCAGCAGCTTCTCTTCAGGTTTAAATTATTTT.

V and J are TRBV7-2 and TRBJ2-5; D gene ambiguous. Trimming removed 1 base at V and 5 bases at J, with 11 bases between. This CDR3 region has 14 residues. Germline V lookup: CDR1 SGHTA, CDR2 FQGNSA. CDR3 loop: CASSLVPIRETQYF. CDR3 nucleotides: TGTGCCAGCAGCTTAGTTCCGATCCGGGAGACCCAGTACTTC.

There are many counts of this clonotype. V usage is TRBV28 and J usage is TRBJ2-2; D unresolved. Germline V gene sequence: CDR1 MDHEN, CDR2 SYDVKM. The CDR3 spans 14 residues. V was clipped by 6 bases and J by 7 bases, with 15 bases between them. CDR3: CASSLPSESGELFF. The DNA of the CDR3 is TGTGCCAGCAGCCTGCCGTCGGAAAGCGGGGAGCTGTTTTTT.

This clonotype was counted only a few times. The CDR3 DNA reads as TGCAGTGCAAAGAGAGGGAACACTGAAGCTTTCTTT. It translates to CSAKRGNTEAFF. The V gene is TRBV20-1, the J gene TRBJ1-1; no clear D. V lost 6 bases, J lost 1 base, and 9 bases lay in between. The germline V gene encodes CDR1 DFQATT and CDR2 SNEGSKA (reference sequence). The CDR3 consists of 12 residues.

Ten or more counts support this clonotype. V is TRBV20-1 and J is TRBJ2-7; 8 nucleotides agree with TRBD2. The CDR3 length is 12 residues. J was trimmed by 5 bases and V by 6 bases; bases with no gene match: 6. Germline loops: CDR1 DFQATT, CDR2 SNEGSKA (reference sequence). The CDR3 reads CSASGRYHEQYF. The CDR3 region has the DNA TGCAGTGCCAGCGGGAGATACCACGAGCAGTACTTC.

The chain combines TRBV2 with TRBJ2-4; 12 bases match TRBD2. The CDR3 loop spans 18 amino acids. From germline, CDR1 is SNHLY and CDR2 FYNNEI. Trimming took 5 bases from V and 3 from J; bases not matched to a gene: 11. The CDR3 DNA sequence: TGTGCCAGCAGTCAGACTAGCGGGAGTTCTGTCGTCAAAAACATTCAGTACTTC. It is translated as CASSQTSGSSVVKNIQYF.

This clonotype came up many times. The V gene is TRBV10-3, the J gene TRBJ2-7, with D maybe TRBD2 (6 bases). Trimming shortened V by 5 bases and J by 5 bases, and 13 bases separated the two germline ends. The V gene's germline CDR1 is ENHRY and CDR2 SYGVKD. There are 13 residues in the CDR3. For the CDR3, the DNA is TGTGCCATCAGTAGGGAGGTATCCCACGAGCAGTACTTC. It specifies CAISREVSHEQYF.

The chain recombines TRBV12-3 or TRBV12-4 with TRBJ1-1; 11 bases map to TRBD1. V gave up 8 bases and J gave up 4 bases; unmatched junction bases: 3. CDR3 length: 13 amino acids. CDR3 DNA: TGTGCCAGCGGAGGGACAGGGGGCACTGAAGCTTTCTTT. Translation: CASGGTGGTEAFF.

This clonotype was seen a few times. The gene calls are TRBV5-1 and TRBJ2-5, with 7 positions matching TRBD2. Germline assignment: CDR1 SGHRS and CDR2 YFSETQ. V lost 4 bases, J lost 0 bases, and 3 bases stayed unmatched. The CDR3 is 14 residues long. CDR3 protein: CASSPGTNQETQYF. CDR3 bases: TGCGCCAGCAGCCCGGGGACTAACCAAGAGACCCAGTACTTC.

This clonotype was seen a few times. This chain connects TRBV2 to TRBJ1-2; D unresolved. The CDR3 contains 15 residues. V lost 3 bases, J lost 1 base, and 12 bases lay in between. Germline assignment: CDR1 SNHLY and CDR2 FYNNEI. CDR3 nucleotide sequence: TGTGCCAGCAGTGATTTTGACATTGTTAACTATGGCTACACCTTC. It translates to CASSDFDIVNYGYTF.